These 5 T cell receptor beta chains were all obtained from the same sample, sequenced in a study of T cell repertoires in cytomegalovirus infection. TCRdb redid the calling of the reads with MiXCR, one entry per CDR3 protein. Among hundreds of thousands of distinct CDR3 sequences, about a third were seen once, and the ten largest hold about 14%. The antigens for these receptors are not known. Sequencing was performed on cultured CD8+ T cells from PBMCs, taken from culture after CMV antigen stimulation. The receptors originated from a human donor in good health (CMV status not recorded). Some clones in this sample may be carry-over from other donors' samples.

This clonotype was counted between two and nine times. This rearrangement joins TRBV27 to TRBJ2-3, with D perhaps TRBD2 (7 bases). The length of the CDR3 is 14 residues. V was shortened by 6 bases and J by 4 bases, with 14 bases between the two germline ends. Germline V gene lookup returns CDR1 MNHEY and CDR2 SMNVEV (reference sequence). The CDR3 loop is CASSSGGPPDTQYF. DNA for the CDR3: TGTGCCAGCAGCTCGGGGGGCCCACCAGATACGCAGTATTTT.

Note on this clonotype: A junction boundary mismatches the germline segment, possibly from a read error. The chain links TRBV7-6 to TRBJ2-5, with 7 bases fitting TRBD1. The CDR3 runs 15 residues. Germline V gene sequence: CDR1 SGHVS, CDR2 FNYEAQ. The CDR3 DNA reads as TGTGCTAGCAGCCCCTCGACAGGGCGAGGAGAGACCCAGTACTTC. It yields the protein CASSPSTGRGETQYF.

Only one count was recorded for this clonotype. This chain uses TRBV27 with TRBJ2-5, with a weak D call TRBD1 (6 bases). The CDR3 loop spans 15 amino acids. From germline, CDR1 is MNHEY and CDR2 SMNVEV (reference sequence). Trimming removed 5 bases at V and 1 base at J, with 14 bases between. For the CDR3, the DNA is TGTGCCAGCAGTACCATGGACAGCGCCCAAGAGACCCAGTACTTC. It specifies CASSTMDSAQETQYF.

The chain links TRBV4-3 to TRBJ1-2; D gene unclear. The length of the CDR3 is 15 residues. Germline CDR1 and CDR2: LGHNA and YSLEER. Deletions cut 5 bases from V and 0 bases from J, with 13 bases between. CDR3 DNA: TGCGCCAGCAGCTCCGGCCGACAAGCTAACTATGGCTACACCTTC. Protein sequence: CASSSGRQANYGYTF.

This clonotype was observed a few times. The V and J genes are TRBV12-5 and TRBJ2-1; D ambiguous. The CDR3 runs to 15 residues. V was trimmed by 6 bases and J by 1 base, leaving 13 bases between them. Germline assignment: CDR1 LGHNT and CDR2 FRNRAP. CDR3 nucleotides: TGTGCTAGTGGGGCAGAAGACCCTTCCTACAATGAGCAGTTCTTC. Translation: CASGAEDPSYNEQFF. The full variable domain, its missing parts supplied by reference TRBV12-5 and TRBJ2-1, is DARVTQTPRHKVTEMGQEVTMRCQPILGHNTVFWYRQTMMQGLELLAYFRNRAPLDDSGMPKDRFSAEMPDATLATLKIQPSEPRDSAVYFCASGAEDPSYNEQFFGPGTRLTVL.